The clone carrying this T cell receptor (beta chain) has just one count. Measured with immunoSEQ multiplex PCR; TCRdb has only the in-frame clones, and not every one. The sample has around 63,000 clones; roughly 88% are singletons. These data come from a study of Tregs in tolerant kidney transplant recipients. CDR3 length: 16 residues. The J segment lost 0 bases and the V segment lost 3 bases, leaving 7 bases of the junction unmatched. Germline assignment: CDR1 SQVTM and CDR2 ANQGSEA. The sample was Tregs from blood, taken before the transplant. This chain links TRBV29-1 with TRBJ2-1; 8 bases are shared with TRBD2. The sequence was collected from a human donor who received a combined kidney and bone marrow transplant. The CDR3 reads CSVEELAASSYNEQFF. In DNA, the CDR3 is TGCAGCGTTGAGGAACTAGCGGCCAGCTCCTACAATGAGCAGTTCTTC.